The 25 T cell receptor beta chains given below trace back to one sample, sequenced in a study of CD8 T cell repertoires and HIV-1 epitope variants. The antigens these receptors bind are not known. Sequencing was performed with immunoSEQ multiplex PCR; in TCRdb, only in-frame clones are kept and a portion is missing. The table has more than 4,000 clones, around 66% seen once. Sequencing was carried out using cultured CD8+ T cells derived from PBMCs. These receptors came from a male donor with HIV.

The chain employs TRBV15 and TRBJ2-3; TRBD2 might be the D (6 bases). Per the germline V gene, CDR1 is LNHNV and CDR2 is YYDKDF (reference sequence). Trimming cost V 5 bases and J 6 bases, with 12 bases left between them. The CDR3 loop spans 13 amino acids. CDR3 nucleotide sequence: TGTGCCACCAGCGCGGGGTTGTTGGATACGCAGTATTTT. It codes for CATSAGLLDTQYF.

The CDR3 loop reads CASSFWGANYGYTF. The CDR3 bases are TGTGCCAGCAGCTTCTGGGGTGCTAACTATGGCTACACCTTC. The V and J genes are TRBV5-5 and TRBJ1-2; D is undetermined. CDR1 is SGHKS, CDR2 YYEKEE, per germline (reference sequence). Trimming took off 2 bases at V and 0 bases at J, with 8 bases between the two ends. This CDR3 spans 14 amino acids.

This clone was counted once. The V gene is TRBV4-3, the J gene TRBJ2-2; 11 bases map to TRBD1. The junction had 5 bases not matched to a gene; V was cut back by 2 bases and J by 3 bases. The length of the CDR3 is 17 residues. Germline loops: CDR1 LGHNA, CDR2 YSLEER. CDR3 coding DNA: TGCGCCAGCAGCCAATCTGGGACAGGGGGACACACCGGGGAGCTGTTTTTT. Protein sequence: CASSQSGTGGHTGELFF.

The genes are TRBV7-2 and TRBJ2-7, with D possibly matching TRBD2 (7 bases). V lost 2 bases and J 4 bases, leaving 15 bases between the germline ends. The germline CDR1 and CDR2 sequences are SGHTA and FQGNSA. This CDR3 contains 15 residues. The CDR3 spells CASSLHWGGSYEQYF. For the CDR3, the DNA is TGTGCCAGCAGCTTACATTGGGGGGGCAGTTACGAGCAGTACTTC. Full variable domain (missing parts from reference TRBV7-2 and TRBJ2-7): GAGVSQSPSNKVTEKGKDVELRCDPISGHTALYWYRQSLGQGLEFLIYFQGNSAPDKSGLPSDRFSAERTGGSVSTLTIQRTQQEDSAVYLCASSLHWGGSYEQYFGPGTRLTVT.

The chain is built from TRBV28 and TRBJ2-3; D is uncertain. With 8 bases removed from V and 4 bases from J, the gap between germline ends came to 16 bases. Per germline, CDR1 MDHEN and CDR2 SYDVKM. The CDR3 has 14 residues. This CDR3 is CASSDALTPDTQYF. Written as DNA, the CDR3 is TGTGCCAGCTCGGACGCCCTCACCCCAGATACGCAGTATTTT.

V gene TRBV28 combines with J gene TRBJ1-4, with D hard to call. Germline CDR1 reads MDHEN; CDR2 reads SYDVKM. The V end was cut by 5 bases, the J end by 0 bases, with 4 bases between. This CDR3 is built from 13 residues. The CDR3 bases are TGTGCCAGCAGTCCTGCAACTAATGAAAAACTGTTTTTT. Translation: CASSPATNEKLFF.

CDR3 region: CASSQNGEGSEQYF. In DNA form, the CDR3 reads TGTGCCAGCAGCCAAAACGGAGAAGGTTCCGAGCAGTACTTC. V gene TRBV16 combines with J gene TRBJ2-7; D ambiguous. CDR3 length equals 14 residues. Trimming pared 2 bases from V and 6 bases from J, leaving 14 bases between. Germline values: CDR1 KGHSY, CDR2 FQNENV.

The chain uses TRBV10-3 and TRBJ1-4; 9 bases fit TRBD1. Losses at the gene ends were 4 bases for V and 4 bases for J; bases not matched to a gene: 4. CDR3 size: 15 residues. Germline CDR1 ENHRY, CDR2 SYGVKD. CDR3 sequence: CAISAAGQGNEKLFF. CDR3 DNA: TGTGCCATCAGTGCGGCGGGACAGGGTAATGAAAAACTGTTTTTT.

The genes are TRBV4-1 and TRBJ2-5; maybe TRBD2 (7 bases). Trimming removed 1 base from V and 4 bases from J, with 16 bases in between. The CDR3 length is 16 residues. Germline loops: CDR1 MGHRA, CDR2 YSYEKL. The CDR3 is CASSQGYGGTRETQYF. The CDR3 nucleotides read TGCGCCAGCAGCCAAGGGTACGGGGGGACACGAGAGACCCAGTACTTC.

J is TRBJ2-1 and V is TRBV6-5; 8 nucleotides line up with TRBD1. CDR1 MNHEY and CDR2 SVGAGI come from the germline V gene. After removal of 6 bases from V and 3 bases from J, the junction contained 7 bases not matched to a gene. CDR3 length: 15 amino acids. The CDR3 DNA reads TGTGCCAGCAGACCAGGGGGCCGGATCTACAATGAGCAGTTCTTC. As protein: CASRPGGRIYNEQFF.

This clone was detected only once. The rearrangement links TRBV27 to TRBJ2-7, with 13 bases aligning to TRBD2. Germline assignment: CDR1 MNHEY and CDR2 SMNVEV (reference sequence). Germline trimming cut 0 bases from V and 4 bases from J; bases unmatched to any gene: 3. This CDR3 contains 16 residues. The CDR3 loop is CASSLSGLAGSYEQYF. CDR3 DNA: TGTGCCAGCAGTTTATCGGGACTAGCGGGATCTTACGAGCAGTACTTC.

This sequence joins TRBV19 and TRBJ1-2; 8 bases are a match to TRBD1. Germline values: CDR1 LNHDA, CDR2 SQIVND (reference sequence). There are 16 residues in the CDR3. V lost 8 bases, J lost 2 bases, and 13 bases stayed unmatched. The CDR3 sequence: CASQAPGQGSNYGYTF. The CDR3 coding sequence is TGTGCCAGTCAGGCCCCAGGACAGGGATCGAACTATGGCTACACCTTC.

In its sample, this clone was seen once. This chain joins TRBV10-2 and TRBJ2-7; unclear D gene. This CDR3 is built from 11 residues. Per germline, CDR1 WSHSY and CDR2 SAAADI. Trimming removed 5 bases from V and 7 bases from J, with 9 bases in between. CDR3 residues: CASSNPPEQYF. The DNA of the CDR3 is TGCGCCAGCAGTAACCCTCCGGAGCAGTACTTC.

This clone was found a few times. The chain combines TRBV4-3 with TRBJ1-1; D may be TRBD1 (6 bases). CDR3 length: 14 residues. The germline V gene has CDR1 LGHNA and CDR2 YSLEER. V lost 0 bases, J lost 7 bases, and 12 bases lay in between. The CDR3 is CASSQDGGLSEAFF. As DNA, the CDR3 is TGCGCCAGCAGCCAAGATGGGGGGCTCAGTGAAGCTTTCTTT.

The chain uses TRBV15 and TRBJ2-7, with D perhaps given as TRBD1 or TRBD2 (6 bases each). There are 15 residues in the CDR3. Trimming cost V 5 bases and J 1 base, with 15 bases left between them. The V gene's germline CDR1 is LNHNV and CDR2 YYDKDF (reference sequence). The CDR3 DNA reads TGTGCCACCAGCCTCGAGGGGGGTCTTTCCTACGAGCAGTACTTC. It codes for CATSLEGGLSYEQYF.

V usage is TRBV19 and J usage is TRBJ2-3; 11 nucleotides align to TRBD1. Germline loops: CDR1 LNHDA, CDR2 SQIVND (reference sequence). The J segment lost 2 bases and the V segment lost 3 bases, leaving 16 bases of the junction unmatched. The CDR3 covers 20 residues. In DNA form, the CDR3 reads TGTGCCAGTAGTATTCTCCGGGGTCGGGACAGGGGGGATTACACAGATACGCAGTATTTT. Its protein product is CASSILRGRDRGDYTDTQYF.

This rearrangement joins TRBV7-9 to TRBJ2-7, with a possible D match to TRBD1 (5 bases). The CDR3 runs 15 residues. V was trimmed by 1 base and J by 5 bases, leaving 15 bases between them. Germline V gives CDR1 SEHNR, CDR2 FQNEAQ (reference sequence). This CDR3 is CASSLGQSLFDEQYF. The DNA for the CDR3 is TGTGCCAGCAGCTTAGGACAGAGCCTATTTGACGAGCAGTACTTC.

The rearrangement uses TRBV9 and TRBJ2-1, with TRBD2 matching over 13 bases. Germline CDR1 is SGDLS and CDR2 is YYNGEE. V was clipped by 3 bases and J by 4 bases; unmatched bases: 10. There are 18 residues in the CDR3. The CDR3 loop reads CASSGGLAGAGGYNEQFF. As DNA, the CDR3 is TGTGCCAGCAGCGGCGGACTAGCGGGAGCGGGGGGGTACAATGAGCAGTTCTTC.

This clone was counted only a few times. The CDR3 here is CASSYDPPGYGYTF. CDR3 DNA sequence: TGTGCCAGCAGTTACGACCCCCCGGGATATGGCTACACCTTC. The rearrangement links TRBV6-5 to TRBJ1-2; the D is unclear. This CDR3 region has 14 residues. Germline CDR1 and CDR2: MNHEY and SVGAGI. V shed 2 bases and J shed 5 bases, with 12 bases lying between them.

The CDR3 nucleotides are TGTGCCAGCAGGAGTACACACAATGAGCAGTTCTTC. The encoded protein is CASRSTHNEQFF. The rearrangement uses TRBV25-1 and TRBJ2-1; D gene uncertain. CDR3 size: 12 residues. Germline loops: CDR1 MGHDK, CDR2 SYGVNS. V lost 6 bases to trimming and J lost 5 bases, with 8 bases between them.

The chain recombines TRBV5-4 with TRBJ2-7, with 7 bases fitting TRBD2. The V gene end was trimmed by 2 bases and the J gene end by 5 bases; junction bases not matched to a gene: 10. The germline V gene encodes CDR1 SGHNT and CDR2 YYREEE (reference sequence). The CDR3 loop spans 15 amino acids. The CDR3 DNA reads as TGTGCCAGCAGCTTCCCGGGACCCCGGGGGGACGAGCAGTACTTC. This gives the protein CASSFPGPRGDEQYF. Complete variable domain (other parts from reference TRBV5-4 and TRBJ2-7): ETGVTQSPTHLIKTRGQQVTLRCSSQSGHNTVSWYQQALGQGPQFIFQYYREEENGRGNFPPRFSGLQFPNYSSELNVNALELDDSALYLCASSFPGPRGDEQYFGPGTRLTVT.

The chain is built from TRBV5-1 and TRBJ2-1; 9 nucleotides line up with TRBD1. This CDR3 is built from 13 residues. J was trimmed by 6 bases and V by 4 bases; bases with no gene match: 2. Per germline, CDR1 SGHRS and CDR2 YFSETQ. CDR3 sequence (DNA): TGCGCCAGCAGCCAGACAGGGGGCAATGAGCAGTTCTTC. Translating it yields CASSQTGGNEQFF.

CDR3 nucleotide sequence: TGTGCCAGCAGCTTAGAAACGAACACTGAAGCTTTCTTT. Its translation: CASSLETNTEAFF. The rearrangement links TRBV11-3 to TRBJ1-1; D not certain. The CDR3 is 13 amino acids. V lost 0 bases and J 1 base, leaving 3 bases between the germline ends. Germline V gene sequence: CDR1 SGHNT, CDR2 YENEEA.

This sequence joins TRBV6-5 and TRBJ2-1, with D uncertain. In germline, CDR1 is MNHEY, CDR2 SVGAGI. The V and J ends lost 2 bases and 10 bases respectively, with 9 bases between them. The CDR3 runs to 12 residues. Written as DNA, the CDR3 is TGTGCCAGCAGTTACGGAGTACGGGAGCAGTTCTTC. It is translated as CASSYGVREQFF.

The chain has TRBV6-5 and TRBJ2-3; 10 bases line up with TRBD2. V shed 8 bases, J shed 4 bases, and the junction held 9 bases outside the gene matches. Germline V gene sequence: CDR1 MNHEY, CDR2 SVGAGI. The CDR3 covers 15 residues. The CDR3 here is CASSPASGSSDTQYF. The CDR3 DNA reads TGTGCCAGCTCTCCGGCTAGCGGGAGCTCAGATACGCAGTATTTT.